A single sample is the source of the 7 T cell receptor beta chains below, sequenced in a study of cytomegalovirus exposure and HLA in healthy donors. Researchers ran the PCR with 60 Vbeta and 13 Jbeta primers. The method was immunoSEQ multiplex PCR; TCRdb's version includes in-frame clones alone and lacks a portion of them. This sample has 110,000 to 150,000 clones, with around 70% found just once. The specimen was PBMCs. These receptors all stem from a man in his forties or fifties in good health and CMV-seronegative.

CDR3 sequence reads: CASSLALRGGAEEAFF. DNA of the CDR3: TGCGCCAGCAGCTTGGCCCTTCGGGGGGGGGCTGAGGAAGCTTTCTTT. The chain recombines TRBV5-1 with TRBJ1-1; maybe TRBD1 (6 bases). The length of the CDR3 is 16 residues. CDR1 SGHRS and CDR2 YFSETQ come from the germline V gene. Trimming left V 0 bases short and J 8 bases short, with 20 bases between.

The sample holds a few counts of this clone. The V and J genes are TRBV4-1 and TRBJ2-5, with 8 bases that match TRBD2. CDR1 is MGHRA and CDR2 is YSYEKL in the germline V gene. Trimming at V came to 5 bases and at J to 2 bases, leaving 7 bases not matched to a gene. The CDR3 spans 15 residues. DNA of the CDR3: TGCGCCAGCAGCGAGCGGACTAGCAGTCAAGAGACCCAGTACTTC. Translated: CASSERTSSQETQYF.

The chain links TRBV6-5 to TRBJ2-2; D is possibly TRBD1 (6 bases). This CDR3 comprises 15 residues. Germline CDR1 reads MNHEY; CDR2 reads SVGAGI. Deletions cut 2 bases from V and 5 bases from J, with 12 bases between. For the CDR3, the DNA is TGTGCCAGCAGTTACGGGGGCTGGAGGACCGGGGAGCTGTTTTTT. As protein: CASSYGGWRTGELFF.

This chain uses TRBV30 with TRBJ2-6, with 7 bases lining up with TRBD1. Germline loops: CDR1 GTSNPN, CDR2 SVGIG (reference sequence). This CDR3 spans 13 amino acids. With V trimmed by 7 bases and J by 4 bases, 4 bases remained unmatched. The CDR3 region is CALGTAGANVLTF. CDR3 DNA: TGTGCCTTAGGGACAGCAGGGGCCAACGTCCTGACTTTC.

As concerns this clone: At one end the junction does not follow the germline gene, possibly because of a read error. V usage is TRBV30 and J usage is TRBJ1-2; D might be TRBD1 (5 bases). The CDR3 covers 13 residues. From germline, CDR1 is GTSNPN and CDR2 SVGIG (reference sequence). The CDR3, as DNA: TGTGCCTGGAGTGAGGTCGACAGATATGGCTACCCCTTC. This codes for CAWSEVDRYGYPF.

V and J are TRBV11-2 and TRBJ2-7; weak D call: TRBD2 (5 bases). Germline V CDR1 and CDR2: SGHAT, FQNNGV. The V end lost 1 base, the J end lost 0 bases, and 10 bases lay between the germline ends. The CDR3 is 15 amino acids. This CDR3 is CASSLVRGSSYEQYF. The DNA of the CDR3 is TGTGCCAGCAGCTTAGTACGGGGAAGCTCCTACGAGCAGTACTTC.

The chain links TRBV29-1 to TRBJ2-7; 10 bases line up with TRBD2. This CDR3 contains 12 residues. The trim removed 7 bases at V and 3 bases at J, leaving 3 bases unmatched. Germline V gene sequence: CDR1 SQVTM, CDR2 ANQGSEA. The CDR3 DNA is TGCAGCGCCCGACTAGCGGGCTACGAGCAGTACTTC. Translated: CSARLAGYEQYF.